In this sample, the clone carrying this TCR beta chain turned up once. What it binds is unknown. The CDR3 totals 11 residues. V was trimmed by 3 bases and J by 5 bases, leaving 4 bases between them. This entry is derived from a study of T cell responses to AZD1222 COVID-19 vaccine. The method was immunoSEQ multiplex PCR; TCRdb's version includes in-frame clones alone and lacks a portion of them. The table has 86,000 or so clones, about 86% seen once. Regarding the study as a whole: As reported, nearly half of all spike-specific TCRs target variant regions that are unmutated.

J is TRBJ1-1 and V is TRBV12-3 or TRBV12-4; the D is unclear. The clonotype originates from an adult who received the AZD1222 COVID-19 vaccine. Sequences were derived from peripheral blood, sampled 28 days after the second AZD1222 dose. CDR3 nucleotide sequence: TGTGCCAGCAGTTTGGGTACTGAAGCTTTCTTT. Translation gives CASSLGTEAFF.